Below, 30 T cell receptor beta chains from the same sample are listed, as sequenced in a study of blood T cells in healthy people across ages. Using a J-beta primer mix together with a sample-barcoded 5' primer, a second PCR was run for roughly 6 to 12 cycles. MiXCR was run by TCRdb on the 5' RACE reads, yielding one entry per CDR3 protein. This sample yields approximately 1.5 million distinct CDR3 sequences, of which about 35% are seen a single time; 11% belongs to the top ten. The sample comprised blood. The source of these receptors is a woman in her 30s in good health.

V usage is TRBV5-1 and J usage is TRBJ2-7, with D tentatively TRBD2 (6 bases). CDR1 is SGHRS and CDR2 is YFSETQ in the germline V gene. V was shortened by 4 bases and J by 2 bases, with 13 bases between the two germline ends. This CDR3 contains 14 residues. The CDR3 here is CASSPGRTTYEQYF. In DNA, the CDR3 is TGCGCCAGCAGCCCCGGACGGACTACCTACGAGCAGTACTTC.

The rearrangement links TRBV12-3 or TRBV12-4 to TRBJ1-1; no reliable D call. CDR3 size: 15 residues. The ends were cut back, 6 bases at V and 3 bases at J, with 17 bases in the middle. The CDR3 protein is CASSPRWEGDTEAFF. For the CDR3, the DNA is TGTGCCAGCAGCCCCAGGTGGGAGGGAGACACTGAAGCTTTCTTT.

V is TRBV3-1 and J is TRBJ1-1; 9 nucleotides agree with TRBD1. The CDR3 covers 15 residues. The germline V gene encodes CDR1 LGHDT and CDR2 YNNKEL (reference sequence). After removal of 2 bases from V and 1 base from J, the junction contained 2 bases not matched to a gene. The CDR3 loop is CASSQRTGENTEAFF. DNA of the CDR3: TGTGCCAGCAGCCAAAGGACAGGGGAGAACACTGAAGCTTTCTTT.

This clonotype has just a few counts. The chain joins TRBV2 to TRBJ2-1; D unresolved. V was clipped by 2 bases and J by 5 bases, with 10 bases between them. CDR3 length: 14 amino acids. From germline, CDR1 is SNHLY and CDR2 FYNNEI. CDR3 sequence: CASSERTPNNEQFF. Here the CDR3 DNA reads TGTGCCAGCAGTGAACGGACGCCCAACAATGAGCAGTTCTTC. Full variable domain (outside the CDR3, taken from reference TRBV2 and TRBJ2-1): EPEVTQTPSHQVTQMGQEVILRCVPISNHLYFYWYRQILGQKVEFLVSFYNNEISEKSEIFDDQFSVERPDGSNFTLKIRSTKLEDSAMYFCASSERTPNNEQFFGPGTRLTVL.

In its sample, this clonotype was seen a few times. This sequence joins TRBV7-8 and TRBJ2-7; TRBD1 aligns across 7 bases. Losses at the gene ends were 5 bases for V and 5 bases for J; bases not matched to a gene: 12. The CDR3 runs 15 residues. The germline V gene encodes CDR1 SGHVS and CDR2 FQNEAQ. CDR3 sequence reads: CASSAEDRFTDEQYF. The CDR3, as DNA: TGTGCCAGCAGCGCCGAGGACAGGTTTACTGACGAGCAGTACTTC.

The chain carries TRBV5-1 and TRBJ2-5; TRBD1 agrees at 9 bases. V lost 4 bases to trimming and J lost 6 bases; unmatched junction nucleotides: 7. There are 14 residues in the CDR3. CDR1 SGHRS and CDR2 YFSETQ come from the germline V gene. This chain's CDR3 is CASSTGQGRKTQYF. DNA of the CDR3: TGCGCCAGCAGCACCGGACAGGGGAGGAAGACCCAGTACTTC.

The V call is TRBV27, the J call TRBJ2-1; TRBD2 agrees at 7 bases. From germline, CDR1 is MNHEY and CDR2 SMNVEV (reference sequence). The junction had 13 bases not matched to a gene; V was cut back by 6 bases and J by 5 bases. CDR3 length equals 16 residues. CDR3 loop: CASRPLEGGKDNEQFF. The CDR3, as DNA: TGTGCCAGCAGACCCCTGGAGGGAGGGAAAGACAATGAGCAGTTCTTC.

The rearrangement uses TRBV7-8 and TRBJ2-3, with 15 bases identical to TRBD2. The germline V gene has CDR1 SGHVS and CDR2 FQNEAQ. The CDR3 is 18 residues long. Unmatched junction bases numbered 7, after V lost 5 bases and J lost 1 base. This CDR3 reads CASSPGLAGGIGTDTQYF. The CDR3 coding sequence is TGTGCCAGCAGCCCTGGACTAGCGGGAGGGATTGGCACAGATACGCAGTATTTT.

This clonotype was detected only a few times. V is TRBV12-3 or TRBV12-4 and J is TRBJ2-3, with a possible D match to TRBD2 (6 bases). V was shortened by 7 bases and J by 9 bases, with 23 bases between the two germline ends. The CDR3 extends over 15 amino acids. For the CDR3, the DNA is TGTGCCAGCACTTCCTCCGGGACTTTTTCTCCCACGCAGTATTTT. Translation: CASTSSGTFSPTQYF.

This clonotype was seen more than once but under ten times. The V and J genes are TRBV7-2 and TRBJ1-1, with D unresolved. CDR1 and CDR2 (germline): SGHTA, FQGNSA. The length of the CDR3 is 15 residues. With 5 bases removed from V and 0 bases from J, the gap between germline ends came to 13 bases. The DNA for the CDR3 is TGTGCCAGCAGCCCCACTTGGCCAATGAACACTGAAGCTTTCTTT. Its translation is CASSPTWPMNTEAFF.

J is TRBJ2-1 and V is TRBV20-1, with 8 nucleotides matching TRBD1. Per the germline V gene, CDR1 is DFQATT and CDR2 is SNEGSKA (reference sequence). The ends lost 6 bases at V and 5 bases at J; junction bases unmatched: 6. This CDR3 is built from 13 residues. This CDR3 reads CSANRDRNNEQFF. The CDR3 DNA reads TGCAGTGCAAACCGGGACAGGAACAATGAGCAGTTCTTC.

This clonotype was seen more than once but under ten times. The chain links TRBV6-6 to TRBJ1-2, with TRBD1 identical over 9 bases. CDR3 length: 14 residues. Trimming cost V 6 bases and J 6 bases; bases outside gene matches: 8. Germline V gene lookup returns CDR1 MNHNY and CDR2 SVGAGI (reference sequence). The CDR3 is CASSPTGGRNGYTF. In DNA, the CDR3 is TGTGCCAGCAGCCCTACAGGGGGCAGGAATGGCTACACCTTC.

The rearrangement uses TRBV5-1 and TRBJ2-7, with D perhaps matching TRBD2 (7 bases). Per germline, CDR1 SGHRS and CDR2 YFSETQ. The CDR3 runs 15 residues. The V and J ends lost 0 bases and 4 bases respectively, with 14 bases between them. This CDR3 reads CASSLEVGGLYEQYF. CDR3 bases: TGCGCCAGCAGCTTGGAGGTGGGGGGGCTATACGAGCAGTACTTC.

This chain uses TRBV6-1 with TRBJ1-2; TRBD1 aligns across 9 bases. The CDR3 consists of 13 residues. V dropped 10 bases and J dropped 8; count of bases not matched to a gene: 11. CDR1 MNHNS and CDR2 SASEGT come from the germline V gene. CDR3 sequence (DNA): TGTGCCAACAGCCCGGACAGGGGTGGCGGCTACACCTTC. Translating gives CANSPDRGGGYTF.

Comments on this clonotype: A read error may be the cause here, since a much bigger clone is one base away. The J gene is TRBJ2-3, the V gene TRBV12-3 or TRBV12-4; no clear D. The CDR3 covers 13 residues. Here the CDR3 reads CVSMGSGTDTQYF. CDR3 DNA: TGTGTCAGCATGGGGTCGGGCACAGATACGCAGTATTTT.

V and J are TRBV27 and TRBJ2-7; D is possibly TRBD1 (6 bases). V lost 3 bases and J 5 bases, leaving 14 bases between the germline ends. Germline V lookup: CDR1 MNHEY, CDR2 SMNVEV (reference sequence). The CDR3 is 14 amino acids. For the CDR3, the DNA is TGTGCCAGCAGTTTGCTTCCACAGGGCCACGAGCAGTACTTC. It encodes CASSLLPQGHEQYF.

The rearrangement joins TRBV28 to TRBJ2-1, with D uncertain. V was cut by 2 bases and J by 7 bases, with 12 bases left in between. Germline CDR1 and CDR2: MDHEN and SYDVKM. This CDR3 has 14 residues. DNA for the CDR3: TGTGCCAGCAGTTTAGATCCTACCCGGAATGAGCAGTTCTTC. This sequence encodes CASSLDPTRNEQFF.

This chain connects TRBV19 to TRBJ2-7; D is unresolved. The germline CDR1 and CDR2 sequences are LNHDA and SQIVND (reference sequence). The CDR3 is 15 amino acids. Trimming removed 5 bases at V and 1 base at J, with 15 bases between. The CDR3 nucleotides are TGTGCCAGTAGTCCGACTTCCCATGCTTCCTACGAGCAGTACTTC. Its translation is CASSPTSHASYEQYF. The whole variable domain, filled in from reference TRBV19 and TRBJ2-7, reads DGGITQSPKYLFRKEGQNVTLSCEQNLNHDAMYWYRQDPGQGLRLIYYSQIVNDFQKGDIAEGYSVSREKKESFPLTVTSAQKNPTAFYLCASSPTSHASYEQYFGPGTRLTVT.

This chain connects TRBV18 to TRBJ2-2; D is ambiguous. Trimming stripped 2 bases from V and 7 bases from J, with 11 bases between. The CDR3 covers 14 residues. Germline-derived CDR1 and CDR2 are KGHSH and LQKENI. Here the CDR3 reads CASSPSGYGGELFF. CDR3 nucleotide sequence: TGTGCCAGCTCACCATCTGGTTACGGCGGGGAGCTGTTTTTT.

Details on this clonotype: Germline and junction disagree at one end, which may indicate a read error. This chain links TRBV18 with TRBJ2-1; D unresolved. This CDR3 region has 14 residues. Germline V gene sequence: CDR1 KGHSH, CDR2 LQKENI. The CDR3 coding sequence is TGTGCCAGCTCACCACGGCAGGATTACAATAAGCAGTTCTTC. Its translation: CASSPRQDYNKQFF.

The chain uses TRBV4-1 and TRBJ2-1, with 7 nucleotides matching TRBD2. The CDR3 loop spans 19 amino acids. The junction had 13 bases not matched to a gene; V was cut back by 2 bases and J by 0 bases. The germline V gene encodes CDR1 MGHRA and CDR2 YSYEKL. The CDR3 coding sequence is TGCGCCAGCAGCCAATTATTAGCGGGTCTACCGAGCTCCTACAATGAGCAGTTCTTC. Its protein is CASSQLLAGLPSSYNEQFF.

Turning to this clonotype: Germline and junction disagree at one end, which may indicate a read error. As DNA, the CDR3 is TGCGCCGGCAGGCGGGGACTAGCGGGGGAGGATGAGCAGTTCTTC. This translates into CAGRRGLAGEDEQFF. The chain links TRBV5-1 to TRBJ2-1; 14 bases agree with TRBD2. The CDR3 consists of 15 residues. From germline, CDR1 is SGHRS and CDR2 YFSETQ.

This rearrangement joins TRBV7-8 to TRBJ2-1; D not resolved. The V gene lost 9 bases and the J gene lost 4 bases, with 13 bases spanning the gap. From germline, CDR1 is SGHVS and CDR2 FQNEAQ. This CDR3 is built from 13 residues. CDR3 sequence: CASQGTTYNEQFF. The DNA of the CDR3 is TGTGCCAGTCAAGGTACTACTTACAATGAGCAGTTCTTC. Full variable domain (outside the CDR3, taken from reference TRBV7-8 and TRBJ2-1): GAGVSQSPRYKVAKRGQDVALRCDPISGHVSLFWYQQALGQGPEFLTYFQNEAQLDKSGLPSDRFFAERPEGSVSTLKIQRTQQEDSAVYLCASQGTTYNEQFFGPGTRLTVL.

Only a few counts were recorded for this clonotype. The chain carries TRBV7-9 and TRBJ1-4, with a tentative D call TRBD1 (5 bases). The germline CDR1 and CDR2 sequences are SEHNR and FQNEAQ (reference sequence). CDR3 length: 16 residues. V was trimmed by 5 bases and J by 2 bases, leaving 15 bases between them. The DNA of the CDR3 is TGTGCCAGCAGCCCACCGCCCGGGGGGACTAATGAAAAACTGTTTTTT. As protein: CASSPPPGGTNEKLFF. The full variable domain, with the rest looked up from reference TRBV7-9 and TRBJ1-4, is DTGVSQNPRHKITKRGQNVTFRCDPISEHNRLYWYRQTLGQGPEFLTYFQNEAQLEKSRLLSDRFSAERPKGSFSTLEIQRTEQGDSAMYLCASSPPPGGTNEKLFFGSGTQLSVL.

This clonotype was seen a handful of times. The chain couples TRBV10-2 to TRBJ2-7; 9 nucleotides match TRBD2. Germline CDR1 WSHSY, CDR2 SAAADI. The V segment lost 4 bases and the J segment 3 bases; nucleotides outside the gene matches: 4. The CDR3 loop spans 14 amino acids. This CDR3 is CASSVSGGRYEQYF. CDR3 coding DNA: TGCGCCAGCAGTGTTAGCGGGGGCCGCTACGAGCAGTACTTC.

This clonotype was found a few times. V and J are TRBV10-1 and TRBJ2-1, with TRBD2 matching over 7 bases. Trimming took 4 bases from V and 4 from J; bases not matched to a gene: 7. CDR3 length: 15 residues. Germline V CDR1 and CDR2: WNHNN, SYGVQD (reference sequence). CDR3 protein: CASSGQLGGYNEQFF. The CDR3 region has the DNA TGCGCCAGCAGTGGGCAATTGGGAGGGTACAATGAGCAGTTCTTC.

The chain combines TRBV14 with TRBJ2-7, with D uncertain. CDR3 length: 13 amino acids. The germline gives CDR1 SGHDN, CDR2 FVKESK. Trimming removed 4 bases from V and 6 bases from J, with 13 bases in between. The chain's CDR3 is CASSLPPAGEQYF. For the CDR3, the DNA is TGTGCCAGCAGCCTACCCCCAGCAGGCGAGCAGTACTTC.

In this sample, this clonotype turned up a few times. This rearrangement joins TRBV10-3 to TRBJ2-5; 7 positions agree with TRBD2. Germline V gene data show CDR1 as ENHRY and CDR2 as SYGVKD. After removal of 10 bases from V and 0 bases from J, the junction contained 11 bases not matched to a gene. The CDR3 is 15 amino acids. The CDR3 sequence is CATLPGRGHQETQYF. CDR3 sequence (DNA): TGTGCCACCCTGCCTGGGAGGGGCCACCAAGAGACCCAGTACTTC.

This clonotype was recorded a few times. The chain employs TRBV6-5 and TRBJ1-5; D not resolved. The V and J ends lost 6 bases and 0 bases respectively, with 21 bases between them. Germline V gives CDR1 MNHEY, CDR2 SVGAGI. CDR3 length: 18 amino acids. CDR3 residues: CASRYPGGQDYSNQPQHF. The CDR3 nucleotides read TGTGCCAGCAGATACCCCGGTGGGCAGGATTATAGCAATCAGCCCCAGCATTTT.

The chain joins TRBV11-2 to TRBJ2-3; possible D gene TRBD1, 6 bases. The germline V gene encodes CDR1 SGHAT and CDR2 FQNNGV. V lost 8 bases and J 2 bases, leaving 23 bases between the germline ends. This CDR3 is 17 amino acids long. The CDR3 reads CASLLGAGDTFTDTQYF. The DNA of the CDR3 is TGTGCCAGCCTCCTTGGAGCTGGGGACACCTTCACAGATACGCAGTATTTT.